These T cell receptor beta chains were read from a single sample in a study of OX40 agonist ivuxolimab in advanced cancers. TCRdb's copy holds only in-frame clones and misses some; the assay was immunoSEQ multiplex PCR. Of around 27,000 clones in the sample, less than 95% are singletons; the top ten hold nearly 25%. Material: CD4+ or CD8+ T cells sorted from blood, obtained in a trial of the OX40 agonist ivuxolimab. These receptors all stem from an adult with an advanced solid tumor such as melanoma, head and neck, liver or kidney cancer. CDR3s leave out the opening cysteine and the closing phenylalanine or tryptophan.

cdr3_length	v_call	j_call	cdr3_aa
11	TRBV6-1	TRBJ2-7	ASSPRGPYEQY
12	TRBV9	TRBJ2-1	ASSVGGRANEQF
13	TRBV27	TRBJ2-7	ASSLKQWGRGEQY
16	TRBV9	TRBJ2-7	ASSPGRVGTGEWYEQY
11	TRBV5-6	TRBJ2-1	ASTLGGGTSGF
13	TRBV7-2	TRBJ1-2	ASSYYRGAGYGYT
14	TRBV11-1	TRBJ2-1	ASSPAGREGYNEQF
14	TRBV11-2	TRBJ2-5	ASSLVAGGAGETQY
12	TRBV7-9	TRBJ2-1	ASSLGGLGNEQF
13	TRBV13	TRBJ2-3	ASSFFRGLTDTQY
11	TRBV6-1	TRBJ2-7	ASSDGTRFEQY
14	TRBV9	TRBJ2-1	ASSPSVQTQRFEQF
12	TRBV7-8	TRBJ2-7	ASSKNRDSYEQY
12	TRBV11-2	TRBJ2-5	ASSLGSWKETQY
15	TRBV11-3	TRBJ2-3	ASSLWSSGILTDTQY
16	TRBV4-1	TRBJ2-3	ASSHSISGTGLGDTQY
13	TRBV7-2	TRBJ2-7	ASSQASGSLYEQY
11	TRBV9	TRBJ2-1	ASSVALYNEQF
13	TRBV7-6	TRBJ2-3	ASSLAIPGIDTQY
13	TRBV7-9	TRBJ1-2	ASSSLTGADYGYT
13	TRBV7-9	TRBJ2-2	ASSLTRSNTGELF
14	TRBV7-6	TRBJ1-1	ASSLAPQGRHTEAF
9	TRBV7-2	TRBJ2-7	ASSLYYEQY
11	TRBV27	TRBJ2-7	ASSSPTVDEQY
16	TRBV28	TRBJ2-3	ASSPPVGGAFRTDTQY
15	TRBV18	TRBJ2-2	ASSLPGTGGPGGELF
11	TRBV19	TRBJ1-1	ASRNRGITEAF
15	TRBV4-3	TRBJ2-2	ASSQGVLGQNTGELF
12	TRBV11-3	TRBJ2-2	ASSFETSAGELF
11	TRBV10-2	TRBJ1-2	ASSELGFYGYT
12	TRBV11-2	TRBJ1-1	ASSPGLRGTEAF
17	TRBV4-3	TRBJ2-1	ASSQALHVDGSDYNEQF
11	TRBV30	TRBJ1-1	AWSETALRVTF
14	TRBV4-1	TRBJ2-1	ASSQARMDLYNEQF
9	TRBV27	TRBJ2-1	ASSEANEQF
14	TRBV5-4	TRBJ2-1	ASSLAFGLELHEQF
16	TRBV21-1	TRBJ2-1	ASSIYNLDSGRSNEQF
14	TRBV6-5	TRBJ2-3	ASSYLQTSDTDTQY
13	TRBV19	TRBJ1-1	ASSAGQGLNTEAF
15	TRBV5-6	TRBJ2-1	ASSSKLSGRAYNEQF
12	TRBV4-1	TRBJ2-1	ASSQGDYYNEQF
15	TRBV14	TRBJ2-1	ASSQVWSVYSYNEQF
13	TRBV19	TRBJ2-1	ASSTSPGSNNEQF
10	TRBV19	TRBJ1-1	ASRLGGTEAF